This TCR beta chain emerged from a study of blood T cell repertoires in COVID-19. V was pared by 2 bases and J by 4 bases, with 6 bases between. The CDR3 covers 13 residues. CDR1 SGHTA and CDR2 FQGNSA come from the germline V gene. Method: immunoSEQ multiplex PCR; TCRdb's copy keeps in-frame clones and lacks some. The table has hundreds of thousands of clones, 70% to 90% seen once. This sequence originates from a woman aged 18 to 35 who had recovered from COVID-19. Material for sequencing was peripheral blood. The genes are TRBV7-2 and TRBJ1-5; D unclear. CDR3 residues: CASSLQVNQPQHF. CDR3 DNA sequence: TGTGCCAGCAGCTTACAGGTAAATCAGCCCCAGCATTTT.